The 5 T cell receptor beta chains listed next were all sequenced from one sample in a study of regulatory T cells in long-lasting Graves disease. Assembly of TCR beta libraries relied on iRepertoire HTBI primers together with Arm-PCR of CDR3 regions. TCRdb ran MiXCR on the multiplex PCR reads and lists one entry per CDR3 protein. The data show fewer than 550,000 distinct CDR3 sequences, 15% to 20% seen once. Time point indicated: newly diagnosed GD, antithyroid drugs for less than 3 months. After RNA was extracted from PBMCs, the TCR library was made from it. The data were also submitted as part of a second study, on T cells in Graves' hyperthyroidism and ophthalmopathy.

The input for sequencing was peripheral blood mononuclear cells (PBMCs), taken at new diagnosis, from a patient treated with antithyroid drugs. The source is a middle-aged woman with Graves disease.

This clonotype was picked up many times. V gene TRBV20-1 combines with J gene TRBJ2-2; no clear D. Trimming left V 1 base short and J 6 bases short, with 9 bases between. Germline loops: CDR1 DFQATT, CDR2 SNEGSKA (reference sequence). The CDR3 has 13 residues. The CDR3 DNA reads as TGCAGTGCTAGAGTTGGTGCGTCCGGGGAGCTGTTTTTT. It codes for CSARVGASGELFF.

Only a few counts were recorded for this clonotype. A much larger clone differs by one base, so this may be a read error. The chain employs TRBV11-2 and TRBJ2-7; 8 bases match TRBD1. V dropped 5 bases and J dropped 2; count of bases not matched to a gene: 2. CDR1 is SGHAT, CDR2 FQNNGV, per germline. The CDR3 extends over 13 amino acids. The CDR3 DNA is TGTGCCAGCAGCGCAGGGGGCACCTACGAGCAGTACTTC. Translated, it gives CASSAGGTYEQYF.

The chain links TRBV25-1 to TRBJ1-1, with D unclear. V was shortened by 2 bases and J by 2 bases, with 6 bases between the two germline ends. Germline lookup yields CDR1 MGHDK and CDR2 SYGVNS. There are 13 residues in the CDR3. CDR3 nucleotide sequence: TGTGCCAGCAGTGAAACCTCAAACACTGAAGCTTTCTTT. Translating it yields CASSETSNTEAFF.

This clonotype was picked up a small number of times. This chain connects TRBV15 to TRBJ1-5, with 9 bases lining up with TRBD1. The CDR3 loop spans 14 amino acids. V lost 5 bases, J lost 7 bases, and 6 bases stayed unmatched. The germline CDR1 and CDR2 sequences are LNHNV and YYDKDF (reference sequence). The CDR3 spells CATSWDREFQPQHF. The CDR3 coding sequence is TGTGCCACCAGCTGGGACAGGGAATTCCAGCCCCAGCATTTT.

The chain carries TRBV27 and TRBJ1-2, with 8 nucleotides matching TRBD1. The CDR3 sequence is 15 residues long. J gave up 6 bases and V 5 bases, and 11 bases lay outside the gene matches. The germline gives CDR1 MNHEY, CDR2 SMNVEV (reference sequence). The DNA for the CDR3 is TGTGCCAGCAGTCCAAAGGCCGGGACAGGACATGGCTACACCTTC. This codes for CASSPKAGTGHGYTF.